Listed below are T cell receptor beta chains from one sample, sequenced in a study of cytomegalovirus exposure and HLA in healthy donors. The table came from immunoSEQ multiplex PCR; TCRdb's copy has only in-frame clones and leaves some out. The repertoire includes some 120,000 clones, 81% of them detected once, and 1.8% sits in the top ten. Sequenced material: PBMCs. These receptors were taken from a man between 18 and 29 years old in good health and CMV-seronegative. Each CDR3 is given with its conserved first and last residue. The D gene is left open where the match is weak. Some rows mark clone size as missing; the rest say once, few, many or name a class of expanded clone.

D gene	clone size	V gene	J gene	CDR3 DNA	CDR3 protein
-	once	TRBV6-5	TRBJ2-2	TGTGCCAGCAGCAACATCCAAAACACCGGGGAGCTGTTTTTT	CASSNIQNTGELFF
-	-	TRBV25-1	TRBJ1-5	TGTGCCAGCAGTGACAACGCAGGGGATGAGAGTCAGCCCCAGCATTTT	CASSDNAGDESQPQHF
TRBD1	-	TRBV2	TRBJ2-2	TGTGCCAGCAAAGGACAGGTGAACACCGGGGAGCTGTTTTTT	CASKGQVNTGELFF
TRBD2	-	TRBV19	TRBJ2-5	TGTGTCAGTAGTTCGCAACTAGCGGGGGGCCACGAGACCCAGTACTTC	CVSSSQLAGGHETQYF
-	few	TRBV2	TRBJ1-2	TGTGCCAGCAGGCTGGGACTGAATAACTATGGCTACACCTTC	CASRLGLNNYGYTF
-	-	TRBV7-6	TRBJ1-6	TGTGCCAGCAGCTTAACAGCCTATAATTCACCCCTCCACTTT	CASSLTAYNSPLHF
TRBD1	-	TRBV5-1	TRBJ2-3	TGCGCCAGCAGCTTCAACAGGGGAGCAAGCACAGATACGCAGTATTTT	CASSFNRGASTDTQYF
-	-	TRBV5-6	TRBJ2-3	TGTGCCAGCAGCTTGCGCGGTTCAGATACGCAGTATTTT	CASSLRGSDTQYF
-	-	TRBV4-2	TRBJ1-1	TGTGCCAGCAGCGGACGTGGGGGGGCGAACACTGAAGCTTTCTTT	CASSGRGGANTEAFF
TRBD2	-	TRBV10-2	TRBJ2-5	TGCGCCAGCAGGCCTCCTCTTGGGGGGGGGCAGTACTTC	CASRPPLGGGQYF
-	-	TRBV5-1	TRBJ1-1	TGCGCCACCCGGCTGGGGGGGACTGAAGCTTTCTTT	CATRLGGTEAFF
TRBD1	few	TRBV2	TRBJ1-1	TGTGCCAGCAGTGAATGGGGACAGGGTGACACTGAAGCTTTCTTT	CASSEWGQGDTEAFF
TRBD2	-	TRBV11-2	TRBJ2-3	TGTGCCAGCAGCCCCTCGACTAGCCAAAGCACAGATACGCAGTATTTT	CASSPSTSQSTDTQYF
-	few	TRBV6-1	TRBJ2-1	TGTGCCAGCAGTGAAGGGGCAGGGTGGAATGAGCAGTTCTTC	CASSEGAGWNEQFF
TRBD1	-	TRBV7-9	TRBJ1-2	TGTGCCAGCAGCTTAGCGTCAATAGGGGGCGACTCGGGCTACACCTTC	CASSLASIGGDSGYTF
TRBD1	-	TRBV7-9	TRBJ2-7	TGTTCCAGCAGCTTAGCGACGACAGGGGACATTGGGAACGAGCAGTACTTC	CSSSLATTGDIGNEQYF
TRBD2	-	TRBV4-2	TRBJ2-3	TGTGCCAGCAGCCAAGAATTAGCGGGGACGACTAGCACAGATACGCAGTATTTT	CASSQELAGTTSTDTQYF
TRBD2	-	TRBV18	TRBJ2-1	TGTGCCAGCTCACCACTAGCGGGGTTGAATGAGCAGTTCTTC	CASSPLAGLNEQFF
TRBD1	-	TRBV7-9	TRBJ2-2	TGTGCCAGCAGCGACTCCGGGACAGGGGGCAACACCGGGGAGCTGTTTTTT	CASSDSGTGGNTGELFF
TRBD2	-	TRBV19	TRBJ2-5	TGTGCCAGTAGTAATAGCGGGGGAGCAGAGACCCAGTACTTC	CASSNSGGAETQYF
TRBD2	-	TRBV15	TRBJ2-3	TGTGCCACCAGCAGAGCTGGCGGGGGGGACGGTACGCAGTATTTT	CATSRAGGGDGTQYF
-	-	TRBV5-6	TRBJ2-5	TGTGCCAGCAGCGGCCGGGACAAAGAAGAGACCCAGTACTTC	CASSGRDKEETQYF
-	-	TRBV5-1	TRBJ1-1	TGCGCCAGCAGCTTGGGGGCCCGAGAGACTGAAGCTTTCTTT	CASSLGARETEAFF
-	few	TRBV7-9	TRBJ2-7	TGTGCCAGCAGCTCCCAGGGTAACGAGCAGTACTTC	CASSSQGNEQYF
-	-	TRBV6-1	TRBJ1-1	TGTGCCAGCAGTGAAGAGAGAGGGAACACTGAAGCTTTCTTT	CASSEERGNTEAFF
TRBD1	-	TRBV29-1	TRBJ1-2	TGCAGCGTTGGACAGGGGCAATACACCTTC	CSVGQGQYTF
TRBD2	once	TRBV9	TRBJ2-3	TGTGCCAGCAGCGCCCGGGGACTATTTCTTACAGATACGCAGTATTTT	CASSARGLFLTDTQYF
-	-	TRBV19	TRBJ1-5	TGTGCCAGTAGTATACAAACCAGGGCGAATCAGCCCCAGCATTTT	CASSIQTRANQPQHF
-	few	TRBV7-2	TRBJ1-1	TGTGCCAGCAGCTTTGTCCCAATGAACACTGAAGCTTTCTTT	CASSFVPMNTEAFF
-	once	TRBV2	TRBJ1-6	TGTGCCAGCAGTGAAGACAGCAGTATTGGTTCACCCCTCCACTTT	CASSEDSSIGSPLHF
TRBD2	-	TRBV27	TRBJ2-3	TGTGCCAGCAGTTCGAGCGGGGGGGTACCAGATACGCAGTATTTT	CASSSSGGVPDTQYF
-	once	TRBV2	TRBJ2-7	TGTGCCAGCAGTGAATGGGGGGGGCAAGGACGTACCGCAACTGGGGCACTCTACGAGCAGTACTTC	CASSEWGGQGRTATGALYEQYF
TRBD1	-	TRBV27	TRBJ2-3	TGTGCCAGCAGTTTCTCGGGACAGGGTTCAGATACGCAGTATTTT	CASSFSGQGSDTQYF
TRBD2	-	TRBV9	TRBJ2-1	TGTGCCAGCAGCGTAGATATACTAGCGGCCTACAATGAGCAGTTCTTC	CASSVDILAAYNEQFF
TRBD1	-	TRBV7-6	TRBJ1-1	TGTGCCAGCAGCACCCGGGGGGGGGACAGGGGCTCGAACACTGAAGCTTTCTTT	CASSTRGGDRGSNTEAFF
-	once	TRBV19	TRBJ2-1	TGTGCCAGTAGTCAAGACAGGAGCTCCTACAATGAGCAGTTCTTC	CASSQDRSSYNEQFF
TRBD1	-	TRBV11-2	TRBJ1-2	TGTGCCAGCAGCCCCAGGGGGACCCAAGCCTATGGCTACACCTTC	CASSPRGTQAYGYTF
-	-	TRBV7-2	TRBJ2-7	TGTGCCAGCAGCTTAGGGCCTGTTACATTAGGAGGTGCCTACGAGCAGTACTTC	CASSLGPVTLGGAYEQYF
TRBD1	few	TRBV5-5	TRBJ1-5	TGTGCCAGCAGCTCGACAGGGGGCCCCAATCAGCCCCAGCATTTT	CASSSTGGPNQPQHF
TRBD1	-	TRBV5-4	TRBJ1-1	TGTGCCAGCAGCACCCCGACAGGGGGCTTGACTGAAGCTTTCTTT	CASSTPTGGLTEAFF
TRBD2	-	TRBV11-2	TRBJ2-5	TGTGCCAGCAGCACCGGGACTAGCGGGGGGGCCGGGGAGACCCAGTACTTC	CASSTGTSGGAGETQYF